This section outlines one T cell receptor (beta chain) sequence together with its context. These data come from a study of blood T cell repertoires in COVID-19. Assay: immunoSEQ multiplex PCR; the TCRdb copy retains only in-frame clones and omits some. The sample carries fewer than 350,000 clones, about 86% recorded once. The source material was peripheral blood. This receptor was taken from a woman aged 25 to 39 who had recovered from COVID-19.

CDR3 protein: CASSPSGTGEDEQYF. The CDR3 DNA is TGTGCCAGCAGCCCCTCCGGGACAGGGGAGGACGAGCAGTACTTC. V usage is TRBV13 and J usage is TRBJ2-7, with 10 bases aligning to TRBD1. Germline V lookup: CDR1 PRHDT, CDR2 FYEKMQ (reference sequence). The trim removed 5 bases at V and 5 bases at J, leaving 9 bases unmatched. The CDR3 totals 15 residues.